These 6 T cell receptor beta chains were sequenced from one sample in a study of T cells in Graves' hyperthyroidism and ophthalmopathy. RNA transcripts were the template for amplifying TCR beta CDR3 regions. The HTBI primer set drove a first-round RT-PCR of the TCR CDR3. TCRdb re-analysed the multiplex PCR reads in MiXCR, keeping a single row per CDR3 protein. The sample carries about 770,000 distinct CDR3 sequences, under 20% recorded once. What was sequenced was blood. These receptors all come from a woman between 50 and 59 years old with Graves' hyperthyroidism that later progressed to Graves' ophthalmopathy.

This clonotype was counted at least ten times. CDR3 DNA sequence: TGTGCCAGCAGCTCTCCGACTAGTTCGGATACGCAGTATTTT. Translating gives CASSSPTSSDTQYF. The V call is TRBV11-2, the J call TRBJ2-3; a weak D match, TRBD2 (6 bases). CDR3 length equals 14 residues. The V gene lost 4 bases and the J gene lost 6 bases, with 14 bases spanning the gap. Looked up from germline, CDR1 is SGHAT and CDR2 is FQNNGV. Full variable domain (remainder filled in from reference TRBV11-2 and TRBJ2-3): EAGVAQSPRYKIIEKRQSVAFWCNPISGHATLYWYQQILGQGPKLLIQFQNNGVVDDSQLPKDRFSAERLKGVDSTLKIQPAKLEDSAVYLCASSSPTSSDTQYFGPGTRLTVL.

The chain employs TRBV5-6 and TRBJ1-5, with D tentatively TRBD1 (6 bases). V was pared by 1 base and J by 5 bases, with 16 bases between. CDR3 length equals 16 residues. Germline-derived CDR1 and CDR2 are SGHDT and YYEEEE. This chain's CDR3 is CASSLYQGPLDQPQHF. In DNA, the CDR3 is TGTGCCAGCAGCTTGTACCAGGGGCCCCTCGATCAGCCCCAGCATTTT.

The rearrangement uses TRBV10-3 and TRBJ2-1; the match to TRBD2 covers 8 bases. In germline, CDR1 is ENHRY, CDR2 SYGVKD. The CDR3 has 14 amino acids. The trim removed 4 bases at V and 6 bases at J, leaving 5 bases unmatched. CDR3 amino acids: CAISAIGGGNEQFF. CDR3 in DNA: TGTGCCATCAGTGCGATCGGGGGGGGCAATGAGCAGTTCTTC.

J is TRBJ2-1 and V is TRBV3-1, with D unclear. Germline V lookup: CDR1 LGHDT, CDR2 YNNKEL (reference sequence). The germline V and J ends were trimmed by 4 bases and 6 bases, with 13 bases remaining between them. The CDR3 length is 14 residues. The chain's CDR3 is CASSRRTHPNEQFF. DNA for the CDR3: TGTGCCAGCAGCCGGCGAACTCACCCCAATGAGCAGTTCTTC.

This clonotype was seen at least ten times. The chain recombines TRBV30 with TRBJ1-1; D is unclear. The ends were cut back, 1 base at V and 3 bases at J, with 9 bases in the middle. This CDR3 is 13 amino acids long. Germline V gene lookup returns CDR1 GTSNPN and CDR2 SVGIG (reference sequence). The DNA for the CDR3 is TGTGCCTGGAGTGAAGAGAGGGACACTGAAGCTTTCTTT. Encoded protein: CAWSEERDTEAFF. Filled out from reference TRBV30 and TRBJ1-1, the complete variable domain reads SQTIHQWPATLVQPVGSPLSLECTVEGTSNPNLYWYRQAAGRGLQLLFYSVGIGQISSEVPQNLSASRPQDRQFILSSKKLLLSDSGFYLCAWSEERDTEAFFGQGTRLTVV.

The CDR3, as DNA: TGCAGTGCGATCCGGGACTCCTCGGACTACGAGCAGTACTTC. It is translated as CSAIRDSSDYEQYF. This chain links TRBV20-1 with TRBJ2-7; possible D gene TRBD2, 6 bases. The V and J ends lost 6 bases and 3 bases respectively, with 18 bases between them. The CDR3 length is 14 residues. Germline CDR1 reads DFQATT; CDR2 reads SNEGSKA (reference sequence).